The 32 T cell receptor beta chains given below trace back to one sample, sequenced in a study of T cells after yellow fever vaccination. Each CDR3 protein is one row after TCRdb ran MiXCR on the 5' RACE reads. The table has roughly 500,000 distinct CDR3 sequences, over 15% seen once. The sequencing here drew on PBMCs, taken 15 days after the yellow fever booster vaccination. These receptor sequences come from a man between 25 and 39 years old who received the YFV17D yellow fever vaccine.

Only one count was recorded for this clonotype. The rearrangement joins TRBV6-2 or TRBV6-3 to TRBJ2-1, with a tentative D call TRBD1 (5 bases). The CDR3 spans 16 residues. Germline V gene lookup returns CDR1 MNHEY and CDR2 SVGEGT. Trimming took 1 base from V and 0 from J, leaving 10 bases between them. CDR3 DNA: TGTGCCAGCAGTTACTTAGGGGCCAGCTCCTACAATGAGCAGTTCTTC. Its translation is CASSYLGASSYNEQFF.

The genes are TRBV12-3 or TRBV12-4 and TRBJ2-1, with TRBD1 matching over 7 bases. The CDR3 runs 15 residues. With 7 bases clipped from V and 9 bases from J, the junction kept 15 bases outside the gene matches. CDR3 region: CASKTLQGVGGEQFF. The CDR3 DNA is TGTGCCAGCAAAACCCTTCAGGGGGTAGGCGGTGAGCAGTTCTTC.

This clonotype was found many times. The genes are TRBV5-4 and TRBJ2-1; TRBD2 matches at 9 bases. The CDR3 consists of 16 residues. With 5 bases clipped from V and 7 bases from J, the junction kept 13 bases outside the gene matches. In germline, CDR1 is SGHNT, CDR2 YYREEE (reference sequence). The CDR3 coding sequence is TGTGCCAGCAGTACCCGGAGATTAGCGGGAGATAATGAGCAGTTCTTC. Its translation: CASSTRRLAGDNEQFF.

The chain has TRBV6-5 and TRBJ1-2; D remains ambiguous. The CDR3 has 14 amino acids. The V end was cut by 2 bases, the J end by 0 bases, with 7 bases between. CDR1 and CDR2 (germline): MNHEY, SVGAGI. The CDR3 DNA reads TGTGCCAGCAGTTACATGGACCCTAACTATGGCTACACCTTC. It codes for CASSYMDPNYGYTF.

This clonotype was picked up a small number of times. The chain combines TRBV7-2 with TRBJ2-3; D unresolved. Trimming shortened V by 5 bases and J by 2 bases, and 8 bases separated the two germline ends. The CDR3 has 13 residues. CDR1 is SGHTA and CDR2 is FQGNSA in the germline V gene. This chain's CDR3 is CASSAPNTDTQYF. CDR3 sequence (DNA): TGTGCCAGCAGCGCCCCGAACACAGATACGCAGTATTTT. Supplemented by reference TRBV7-2 and TRBJ2-3, the full variable domain reads GAGVSQSPSNKVTEKGKDVELRCDPISGHTALYWYRQSLGQGLEFLIYFQGNSAPDKSGLPSDRFSAERTGGSVSTLTIQRTQQEDSAVYLCASSAPNTDTQYFGPGTRLTVL.

This clonotype came up a few times. This chain connects TRBV5-1 to TRBJ2-7; D possibly uses TRBD1 or TRBD2 (5 bases each). The germline gives CDR1 SGHRS, CDR2 YFSETQ. V was clipped by 4 bases and J by 0 bases, with 14 bases between them. CDR3 size: 15 residues. CDR3 nucleotide sequence: TGCGCCAGCAGCCCCACGGCAGGGAGCTCCTACGAGCAGTACTTC. Translating gives CASSPTAGSSYEQYF.

This clonotype was found once. The J gene is TRBJ2-6, the V gene TRBV28; D is unresolved. Trimming cost V 6 bases and J 2 bases, with 5 bases left between them. The germline gives CDR1 MDHEN, CDR2 SYDVKM. This CDR3 has 13 residues. CDR3 nucleotides: TGTGCCAGCAGGTTAACTGGGGCCAACGTCCTGACTTTC. This codes for CASRLTGANVLTF.

V is TRBV12-3 or TRBV12-4 and J is TRBJ2-2; no clear D. The CDR3 is 15 amino acids. The ends were cut back, 2 bases at V and 1 base at J, with 8 bases in the middle. This chain's CDR3 is CASSLTFWNTGELFF. The DNA for the CDR3 is TGTGCCAGCAGTTTAACTTTCTGGAACACCGGGGAGCTGTTTTTT.

This chain links TRBV7-2 with TRBJ2-2; weak D call: TRBD1 (5 bases). The V end was cut by 5 bases, the J end by 9 bases, with 13 bases between. The CDR3 is 13 residues long. Germline V lookup: CDR1 SGHTA, CDR2 FQGNSA. The CDR3 protein is CASSLIGVRELFF. Here the CDR3 DNA reads TGTGCCAGCAGCCTTATAGGGGTCCGGGAGCTGTTTTTT.

The chain employs TRBV7-9 and TRBJ2-5; perhaps TRBD1 as D (6 bases). The V end was cut by 5 bases, the J end by 5 bases, with 15 bases between. CDR1 is SEHNR, CDR2 FQNEAQ, per germline (reference sequence). CDR3 length: 14 amino acids. DNA for the CDR3: TGTGCCAGCAGCCGAGGGCAGGGGATGGAGACCCAGTACTTC. Its protein is CASSRGQGMETQYF.

The V gene is TRBV12-3 or TRBV12-4, the J gene TRBJ1-1; D gene uncertain. The CDR3 length is 13 residues. V dropped 6 bases and J dropped 1 base, with 9 bases sitting between them. CDR3 nucleotide sequence: TGTGCCAGCAGATTCACTGGGAACACTGAAGCTTTCTTT. Its protein product is CASRFTGNTEAFF.

The chain uses TRBV15 and TRBJ2-5; 8 positions match TRBD1. The junction had 13 bases not matched to a gene; V was cut back by 9 bases and J by 4 bases. Germline V gene data show CDR1 as LNHNV and CDR2 as YYDKDF (reference sequence). The CDR3 length is 15 residues. CDR3 sequence reads: CATDSDRGWGETQYF. The CDR3 region has the DNA TGTGCCACGGATTCCGACAGGGGATGGGGAGAGACCCAGTACTTC.

This clonotype has a handful of counts. The CDR3 here is CASSASGIQETQYF. The DNA for the CDR3 is TGTGCCAGCAGTGCCAGCGGGATCCAAGAGACCCAGTACTTC. V gene TRBV12-3 or TRBV12-4 combines with J gene TRBJ2-5, with 7 bases aligning to TRBD2. The V segment lost 5 bases and the J segment 1 base; nucleotides outside the gene matches: 4. The CDR3 sequence is 14 residues long.

This clonotype came up a few times. The chain is built from TRBV12-3 or TRBV12-4 and TRBJ2-2, with D tentatively TRBD1 or TRBD2 (5 bases each). The CDR3 loop spans 15 amino acids. Trimming cost V 3 bases and J 7 bases, with 15 bases left between them. This chain's CDR3 is CASSFRGAVGGELFF. The CDR3 nucleotides read TGTGCCAGCAGTTTTCGAGGGGCGGTTGGCGGGGAGCTGTTTTTT.

This chain uses TRBV4-2 with TRBJ2-5; 7 bases line up with TRBD1. The CDR3 totals 15 residues. Losses at the gene ends were 2 bases for V and 5 bases for J; bases not matched to a gene: 8. Germline loops: CDR1 LGHNA, CDR2 YNFKEQ. CDR3 amino acids: CASSQTMDRFETQYF. The CDR3 DNA sequence: TGTGCCAGCAGCCAAACCATGGACAGGTTTGAGACCCAGTACTTC.

This clonotype turned up a few times. The chain couples TRBV12-3 or TRBV12-4 to TRBJ2-7, with TRBD2 identical over 7 bases. CDR3 length: 14 residues. Trimming at V came to 6 bases and at J to 0 bases, leaving 5 bases not matched to a gene. In nucleotides, the CDR3 is TGTGCCAGCAGCCTCGGGAGGCCCTCCTACGAGCAGTACTTC. Its translation: CASSLGRPSYEQYF.

This chain connects TRBV11-2 to TRBJ2-3; 14 bases fit TRBD2. This CDR3 region has 14 residues. Per germline, CDR1 SGHAT and CDR2 FQNNGV. J lost 6 bases, V lost 6 bases, and 2 bases had no gene match. The CDR3 is CASRWTSGRDTQYF. The CDR3 DNA is TGTGCCAGCAGATGGACTAGCGGGAGGGATACGCAGTATTTT.

The chain recombines TRBV5-1 with TRBJ2-1; D is ambiguous. The germline V gene encodes CDR1 SGHRS and CDR2 YFSETQ. Trimming shortened V by 0 bases and J by 10 bases, and 8 bases separated the two germline ends. The CDR3 spans 12 residues. Here the CDR3 DNA reads TGCGCCAGCAGCTTGGAATGGGGAGAGCAGTTCTTC. It encodes CASSLEWGEQFF.

The chain combines TRBV6-2 or TRBV6-3 with TRBJ2-1; D ambiguous. Germline V CDR1 and CDR2: MNHEY, SVGEGT. With 9 bases removed from V and 0 bases from J, the gap between germline ends came to 12 bases. The CDR3 has 14 amino acids. This CDR3 is CASLRDNSYNEQFF. Here the CDR3 DNA reads TGTGCCAGTCTTCGCGACAACTCCTACAATGAGCAGTTCTTC.

J is TRBJ2-3 and V is TRBV5-6; the D is unclear. The CDR3 sequence is 15 residues long. The V end was cut by 6 bases, the J end by 1 base, with 15 bases between. In germline, CDR1 is SGHDT, CDR2 YYEEEE. The CDR3 DNA sequence: TGTGCCAGCAACGACATGGCGGTAGGCACAGATACGCAGTATTTT. It translates to CASNDMAVGTDTQYF.

This clonotype was seen many times. This sequence joins TRBV5-1 and TRBJ2-1; D is perhaps TRBD2 (7 bases). V was shortened by 6 bases and J by 8 bases, with 18 bases between the two germline ends. This CDR3 is 14 amino acids long. From germline, CDR1 is SGHRS and CDR2 YFSETQ. In DNA form, the CDR3 reads TGCGCCAGCAAAGGCCCCGGGGGGCTCGATGAGCAGTTCTTC. Its protein product is CASKGPGGLDEQFF.

The chain employs TRBV6-2 or TRBV6-3 and TRBJ2-5, with 11 bases fitting TRBD2. CDR1 and CDR2 from the germline V gene are MNHEY and SVGEGT. The CDR3 is 13 amino acids. V shed 8 bases, J shed 5 bases, and the junction held 4 bases outside the gene matches. The CDR3 coding sequence is TGTGCCAGCTTAGCGGGAGGGCGTGAGACCCAGTACTTC. This translates into CASLAGGRETQYF.

The count of this clonotype is one. The chain is built from TRBV7-6 and TRBJ2-6, with D perhaps TRBD1 (6 bases). The CDR3 has 17 residues. In germline, CDR1 is SGHVS, CDR2 FNYEAQ. Trimming cost V 2 bases and J 4 bases, with 15 bases left between them. In nucleotides, the CDR3 is TGTGCCAGCAGCTTACGATACACAGGGACCGGGGCCAACGTCCTGACTTTC. As protein: CASSLRYTGTGANVLTF. Full variable domain (remainder filled in from reference TRBV7-6 and TRBJ2-6): GAGVSQSPRYKVTKRGQDVALRCDPISGHVSLYWYRQALGQGPEFLTYFNYEAQQDKSGLPNDRFSAERPEGSISTLTIQRTEQRDSAMYRCASSLRYTGTGANVLTFGAGSRLTVL.

There are a few counts of this clonotype. The chain is built from TRBV7-3 and TRBJ2-1; D unresolved. The germline V and J ends were trimmed by 1 base and 6 bases, with 7 bases remaining between them. Looked up from germline, CDR1 is SGHTA and CDR2 is FQGTGA. The CDR3 has 13 amino acids. The CDR3 region has the DNA TGTGCCAGCAGCTTAAATTCTTTCAATGAGCAGTTCTTC. Translating gives CASSLNSFNEQFF. The variable domain in full, completed from reference TRBV7-3 and TRBJ2-1, reads GAGVSQTPSNKVTEKGKYVELRCDPISGHTALYWYRQSLGQGPEFLIYFQGTGAADDSGLPNDRFFAVRPEGSVSTLKIQRTERGDSAVYLCASSLNSFNEQFFGPGTRLTVL.

The V call is TRBV4-1, the J call TRBJ2-3; a possible D gene is TRBD2 (7 bases). Germline CDR1 reads MGHRA; CDR2 reads YSYEKL. This CDR3 region has 16 residues. Trimming cost V 4 bases and J 4 bases, with 18 bases left between them. Written as DNA, the CDR3 is TGCGCCAGCAGCCCCGAGGGGGGGGGCGCCGCAGATACGCAGTATTTT. As protein: CASSPEGGGAADTQYF.

This clonotype was recorded a few times. The chain recombines TRBV20-1 with TRBJ2-5, with a tentative D call TRBD2 (5 bases). CDR1 and CDR2 (germline): DFQATT, SNEGSKA (reference sequence). Trimming took 3 bases from V and 5 from J, leaving 10 bases between them. This CDR3 has 12 amino acids. The CDR3 loop reads CSASGVPETQYF. DNA for the CDR3: TGCAGTGCTAGCGGGGTTCCGGAGACCCAGTACTTC.

This clonotype has a handful of counts. The chain joins TRBV20-1 to TRBJ2-1, with TRBD2 as a possible D gene (6 bases). Per germline, CDR1 DFQATT and CDR2 SNEGSKA (reference sequence). CDR3 length equals 16 residues. Trimming cost V 3 bases and J 3 bases, with 18 bases left between them. The CDR3 region has the DNA TGCAGTGCTAGCGCTCCCCGGGACTCATTCTACAATGAGCAGTTCTTC. This gives the protein CSASAPRDSFYNEQFF.

This chain joins TRBV10-3 and TRBJ2-3, with D unclear. Trimming pared 3 bases from V and 4 bases from J, leaving 11 bases between. The CDR3 contains 14 residues. Germline-derived CDR1 and CDR2 are ENHRY and SYGVKD. DNA for the CDR3: TGTGCCATCAGTGATGAAGGCACCCCAGATACGCAGTATTTT. This gives the protein CAISDEGTPDTQYF.

In its sample, this clonotype was seen a few times. The rearrangement joins TRBV27 to TRBJ2-1, with 12 bases matching TRBD1. The CDR3 runs 16 residues. Losses at the gene ends were 7 bases for V and 7 bases for J; bases not matched to a gene: 11. CDR1 is MNHEY, CDR2 SMNVEV, per germline (reference sequence). The CDR3 nucleotides read TGTGCCAGCAATTCGCCCGGGACAGGGGGCCGTAATGAGCAGTTCTTC. Protein product: CASNSPGTGGRNEQFF.

This clonotype was counted a few times. V gene TRBV29-1 combines with J gene TRBJ2-4, with 11 bases that match TRBD2. In germline, CDR1 is SQVTM, CDR2 ANQGSEA. CDR3 length: 15 amino acids. After removal of 6 bases from V and 7 bases from J, the junction contained 11 bases not matched to a gene. The CDR3 DNA sequence: TGCAGCGTCGGACAATTAGCGGGAGGGCGGAACATTCAGTACTTC. This sequence encodes CSVGQLAGGRNIQYF.

The gene calls are TRBV7-2 and TRBJ2-7; D is perhaps TRBD1 or TRBD2 (5 bases each). The germline V and J ends were trimmed by 3 bases and 7 bases, with 19 bases remaining between them. The CDR3 is 15 residues long. Germline CDR1 reads SGHTA; CDR2 reads FQGNSA. DNA for the CDR3: TGTGCCAGCAGCTTTGGGGGTACCCCCTCAAGGGAGCAGTACTTC. Its protein product is CASSFGGTPSREQYF. The variable domain in full, with the rest retrieved from reference TRBV7-2 and TRBJ2-7, is GAGVSQSPSNKVTEKGKDVELRCDPISGHTALYWYRQSLGQGLEFLIYFQGNSAPDKSGLPSDRFSAERTGGSVSTLTIQRTQQEDSAVYLCASSFGGTPSREQYFGPGTRLTVT.

This chain links TRBV24-1 with TRBJ2-5, with D tentatively TRBD1 (5 bases). The CDR3 contains 16 residues. Trimming took off 1 base at V and 0 bases at J, with 11 bases between the two ends. CDR1 is KGHDR and CDR2 is SFDVKD in the germline V gene. CDR3 sequence (DNA): TGTGCCACCAGTGATTTTAAGACAGAGTACCAAGAGACCCAGTACTTC. It is translated as CATSDFKTEYQETQYF.